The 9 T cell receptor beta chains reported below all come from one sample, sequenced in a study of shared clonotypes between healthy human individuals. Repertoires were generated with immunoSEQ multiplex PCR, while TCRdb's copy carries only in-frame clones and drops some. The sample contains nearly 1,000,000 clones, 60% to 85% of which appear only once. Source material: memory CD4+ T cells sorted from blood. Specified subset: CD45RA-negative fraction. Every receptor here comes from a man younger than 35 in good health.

CDR3 coding DNA: TGTGCCAGCAGTCTTGCGGGCACAGATACGCAGTATTTT. This sequence encodes CASSLAGTDTQYF. This chain connects TRBV13 to TRBJ2-3; unclear D gene. The CDR3 extends over 13 amino acids. The germline V and J ends were trimmed by 6 bases and 1 base, with 8 bases remaining between them. Germline assignment: CDR1 PRHDT and CDR2 FYEKMQ (reference sequence).

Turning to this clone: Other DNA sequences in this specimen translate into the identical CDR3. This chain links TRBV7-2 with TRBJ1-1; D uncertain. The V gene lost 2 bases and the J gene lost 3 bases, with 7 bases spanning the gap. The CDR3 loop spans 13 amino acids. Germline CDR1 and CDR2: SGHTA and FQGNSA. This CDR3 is CASSLSVDTEAFF. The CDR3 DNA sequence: TGTGCCAGCAGCTTAAGCGTGGACACTGAAGCTTTCTTT.

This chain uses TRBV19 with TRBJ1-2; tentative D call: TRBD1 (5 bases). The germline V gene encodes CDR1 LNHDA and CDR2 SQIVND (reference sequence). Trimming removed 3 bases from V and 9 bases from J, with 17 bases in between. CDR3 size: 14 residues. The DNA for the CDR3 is TGTGCCAGTAGTATCCCCACAGGTGCCAAGCGCTACACCTTC. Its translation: CASSIPTGAKRYTF.

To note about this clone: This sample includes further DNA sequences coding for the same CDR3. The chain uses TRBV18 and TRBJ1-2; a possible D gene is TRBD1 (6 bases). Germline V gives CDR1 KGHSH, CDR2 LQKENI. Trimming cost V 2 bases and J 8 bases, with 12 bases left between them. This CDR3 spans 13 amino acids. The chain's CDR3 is CASSPTGLYGYTF. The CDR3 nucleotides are TGTGCCAGCTCACCAACAGGGCTCTACGGCTACACCTTC.

CDR3: CASSESPDFQYF. The CDR3 nucleotides read TGTGCCAGCAGTGAGTCACCCGATTTCCAGTACTTC. The V gene is TRBV2, the J gene TRBJ2-7; the D is unclear. Deletions cut 3 bases from V and 10 bases from J, with 13 bases between. This CDR3 has 12 residues. Germline-derived CDR1 and CDR2 are SNHLY and FYNNEI. The full variable domain, its missing parts supplied by reference TRBV2 and TRBJ2-7, is EPEVTQTPSHQVTQMGQEVILRCVPISNHLYFYWYRQILGQKVEFLVSFYNNEISEKSEIFDDQFSVERPDGSNFTLKIRSTKLEDSAMYFCASSESPDFQYFGPGTRLTVT.

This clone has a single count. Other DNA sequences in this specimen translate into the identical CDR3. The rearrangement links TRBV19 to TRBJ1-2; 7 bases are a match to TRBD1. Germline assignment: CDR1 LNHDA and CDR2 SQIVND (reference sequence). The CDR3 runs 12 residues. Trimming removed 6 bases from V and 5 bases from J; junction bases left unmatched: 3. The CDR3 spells CASSQTGYGYTF. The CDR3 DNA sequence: TGTGCCAGTAGCCAGACAGGGTATGGCTACACCTTC.

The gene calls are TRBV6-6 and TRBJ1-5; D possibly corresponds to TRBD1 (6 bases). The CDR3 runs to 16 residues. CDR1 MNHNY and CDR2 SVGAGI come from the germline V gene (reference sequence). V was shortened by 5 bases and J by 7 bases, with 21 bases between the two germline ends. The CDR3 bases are TGTGCCAGCAGTATCCTCCCGCAGGGGAGAGGACAGCCCCAGCATTTT. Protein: CASSILPQGRGQPQHF.

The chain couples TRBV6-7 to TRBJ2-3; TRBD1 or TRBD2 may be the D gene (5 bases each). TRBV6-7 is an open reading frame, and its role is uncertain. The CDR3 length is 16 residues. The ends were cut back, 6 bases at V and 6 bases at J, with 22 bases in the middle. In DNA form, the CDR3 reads TGTGCCAGCAGACAAAGGTCGGGGCCCGATACGGATACGCAGTATTTT. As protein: CASRQRSGPDTDTQYF.

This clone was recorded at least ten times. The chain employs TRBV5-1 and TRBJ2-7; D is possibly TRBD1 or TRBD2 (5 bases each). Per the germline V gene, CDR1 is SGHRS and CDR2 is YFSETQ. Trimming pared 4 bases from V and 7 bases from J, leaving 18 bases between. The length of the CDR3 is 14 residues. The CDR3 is CASSDQGVPGEQYF. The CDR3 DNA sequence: TGCGCCAGCAGCGACCAGGGAGTTCCGGGGGAGCAGTACTTC.